The next 14 T cell receptor beta chains were all read from a single sample in a study of metastatic and nonmetastatic thyroid tumors. Before thyroid surgery, none of the patients had received any treatment. TCRdb re-processed the PCR reads through MiXCR. The top ten hold around 26% of the sample, which has 20,000 to 25,000 clones, around 21% seen once. Sequenced input: blood. The receptors stem from a female donor with papillary thyroid cancer or a benign thyroid nodule (not recorded which). Some clones in this sample may be carry-over from other donors' samples.

This clone was detected ten times or more. This chain joins TRBV7-9 and TRBJ2-5; TRBD2 might be the D (5 bases). Germline loops: CDR1 SEHNR, CDR2 FQNEAQ (reference sequence). The CDR3 is 14 residues long. The ends were cut back, 5 bases at V and 1 base at J, with 11 bases in the middle. CDR3: CASSLQDSQETQYF. The CDR3 bases are TGTGCCAGCAGCCTTCAGGACTCCCAAGAGACCCAGTACTTC.

This clone showed up many times. The V and J genes are TRBV11-1 and TRBJ2-2; D is unclear. CDR1 SGHAT and CDR2 FQDESV come from the germline V gene (reference sequence). V lost 4 bases, J lost 4 bases, and 19 bases lay in between. The CDR3 spans 17 residues. The DNA of the CDR3 is TGTGCCAGCAGCTCCCCTGAGGCTGGGTTGGGCACCGGGGAGCTGTTTTTT. This encodes CASSSPEAGLGTGELFF. Variable domain in full (rest from reference TRBV11-1 and TRBJ2-2): EAEVAQSPRYKITEKSQAVAFWCDPISGHATLYWYRQILGQGPELLVQFQDESVVDDSQLPKDRFSAERLKGVDSTLKIQPAELGDSAMYLCASSSPEAGLGTGELFFGEGSRLTVL.

A single count supports this clone. The chain employs TRBV14 and TRBJ2-7; D might be TRBD2 (6 bases). The CDR3 extends over 15 amino acids. V was cut by 4 bases and J by 2 bases, with 15 bases left in between. From germline, CDR1 is SGHDN and CDR2 FVKESK. CDR3: CASSRGAVSTYEQYF. The CDR3, as DNA: TGTGCCAGCAGCCGCGGGGCAGTGTCTACCTACGAGCAGTACTTC. The variable domain in full, with the rest retrieved from reference TRBV14 and TRBJ2-7, is EAGVTQFPSHSVIEKGQTVTLRCDPISGHDNLYWYRRVMGKEIKFLLHFVKESKQDESGMPNNRFLAERTGGTYSTLKVQPAELEDSGVYFCASSRGAVSTYEQYFGPGTRLTVT.

Remarks on this clone: At one end, the junction sequence differs from germline, possibly due to a read error. Within the sample, other DNA sequences also encode this same CDR3. V usage is TRBV10-3 and J usage is TRBJ1-1; 8 positions match TRBD1. Germline V gives CDR1 ENHRY, CDR2 SYGVKD. This CDR3 has 16 amino acids. The CDR3 sequence is CAISVGQGVMNTEAFF. The CDR3 DNA reads as TGCGCCATCAGTGTTGGACAGGGTGTCATGAACACTGAAGCTTTCTTT.

Note on this clone: Just one base apart from a much larger clone, this may be a read error. The V call is TRBV19, the J call TRBJ2-2, with TRBD2 matching over 10 bases. The germline V gene has CDR1 LNHDA and CDR2 SQIVND (reference sequence). CDR3 size: 16 residues. CDR3 coding DNA: TGTGCCAGTAGATCAAGACTAGCGGGCCGCACCGTGGAGCTGTTTTTT. Its translation is CASRSRLAGRTVELFF.

This clone was recorded at least ten times. This chain links TRBV9 with TRBJ2-7; TRBD1 might be the D (6 bases). Trimming cost V 3 bases and J 4 bases, with 32 bases left between them. Germline CDR1 reads SGDLS; CDR2 reads YYNGEE. CDR3 size: 20 residues. Here the CDR3 reads CASSAPRALLRPGTRYEQYF. CDR3 DNA sequence: TGTGCCAGCAGCGCACCCAGGGCCCTCCTCAGACCCGGGACAAGATACGAGCAGTACTTC. Full variable domain (outside the CDR3, taken from reference TRBV9 and TRBJ2-7): DSGVTQTPKHLITATGQRVTLRCSPRSGDLSVYWYQQSLDQGLQFLIQYYNGEERAKGNILERFSAQQFPDLHSELNLSSLELGDSALYFCASSAPRALLRPGTRYEQYFGPGTRLTVT.

This clone appeared a few times. The chain combines TRBV10-3 with TRBJ1-6; 8 bases are shared with TRBD1. Trimming at V came to 3 bases and at J to 9 bases, leaving 10 bases not matched to a gene. The germline V gene encodes CDR1 ENHRY and CDR2 SYGVKD. The CDR3 has 16 residues. The CDR3 protein is CAISDGQGRAVSPLHF. Written as DNA, the CDR3 is TGTGCCATCAGTGATGGACAGGGTCGGGCTGTTTCACCCCTCCACTTT.

V and J are TRBV20-1 and TRBJ2-7; D may be TRBD2 (6 bases). Germline V CDR1 and CDR2: DFQATT, SNEGSKA (reference sequence). V lost 0 bases to trimming and J lost 2 bases, with 11 bases between them. This CDR3 has 14 residues. CDR3 nucleotide sequence: TGCAGTGCTAGAGAGGGACCGGGAGCCTACGAGCAGTACTTC. Its translation: CSAREGPGAYEQYF.

This clone has ten or more counts. The rearrangement joins TRBV2 to TRBJ2-7; D uncertain. V was clipped by 6 bases and J by 2 bases, with 5 bases between them. The CDR3 runs to 11 residues. Germline loops: CDR1 SNHLY, CDR2 FYNNEI. This CDR3 is CASRGPYEQYF. CDR3 sequence (DNA): TGTGCCAGCAGGGGCCCCTACGAGCAGTACTTC.

J is TRBJ2-3 and V is TRBV9, with unresolved D. The CDR3 has 15 amino acids. V lost 0 bases to trimming and J lost 0 bases, with 8 bases between them. Germline values: CDR1 SGDLS, CDR2 YYNGEE. CDR3 in DNA: TGTGCCAGCAGCGTAGTGTCAGCTAGCACAGATACGCAGTATTTT. Amino acids: CASSVVSASTDTQYF.

In its sample, this clone was seen many times. V gene TRBV7-2 combines with J gene TRBJ2-5; tentatively, D is TRBD2 (6 bases). This CDR3 is 15 amino acids long. V lost 3 bases and J lost 2, with 13 bases in between. CDR1 is SGHTA and CDR2 is FQGNSA in the germline V gene. CDR3 sequence (DNA): TGTGCCAGCAGCTTCGGGAGCAGGGTTCAAGAGACCCAGTACTTC. Its protein product is CASSFGSRVQETQYF.

The rearrangement joins TRBV27 to TRBJ1-3; 9 bases agree with TRBD1. Germline assignment: CDR1 MNHEY and CDR2 SMNVEV (reference sequence). The CDR3 totals 17 residues. J gave up 15 bases and V 6 bases, and 24 bases lay outside the gene matches. CDR3 region: CASSYPGQGIMKEFGYF. DNA for the CDR3: TGTGCCAGCAGCTATCCGGGACAGGGTATAATGAAAGAATTCGGATATTTT.

This clone turned up a few times. The chain couples TRBV2 to TRBJ1-5; no clear D. The CDR3 spans 15 residues. Germline CDR1 SNHLY, CDR2 FYNNEI. V lost 6 bases and J 5 bases, leaving 17 bases between the germline ends. The CDR3 sequence: CASRDWEIWYQPQHF. The CDR3 DNA reads as TGTGCCAGCAGGGACTGGGAAATTTGGTATCAGCCCCAGCATTTT.

This clone was observed at least ten times. V is TRBV20-1 and J is TRBJ2-3; 10 bases align to TRBD2. The CDR3 is 14 residues long. Germline CDR1 reads DFQATT; CDR2 reads SNEGSKA (reference sequence). V dropped 5 bases and J dropped 3; count of bases not matched to a gene: 5. The CDR3 here is CSARAGGPTDTQYF. The CDR3 bases are TGCAGTGCTCGAGCGGGGGGGCCAACAGATACGCAGTATTTT.